This T cell receptor beta chain is drawn from a study of cytomegalovirus exposure and HLA in healthy donors. The PCR employed 60 Vbeta primers together with 13 Jbeta primers. Assay used: immunoSEQ multiplex PCR; TCRdb lists only in-frame clones, some missing. Of some 190,000 clones listed, around three quarters are singletons. CDR1 and CDR2 (germline): SGHRS, YFSETQ. Trimming took 4 bases from V and 1 from J; bases not matched to a gene: 3. The CDR3 loop spans 14 amino acids. This receptor was obtained from a woman aged 25 to 39 in good health and CMV-seropositive. The V gene is TRBV5-1, the J gene TRBJ2-5; 8 bases are shared with TRBD2. The sequenced material came from PBMCs. As DNA, the CDR3 is TGCGCCAGCAGCGTTAGCGGGGCCCAAGAGACCCAGTACTTC. Translation gives CASSVSGAQETQYF.